The source of this T cell receptor (beta chain) is a study of blood T cells in healthy people across ages. In this sample, this clonotype turned up a few times. With a J-beta primer mix and a sample-barcoded 5' primer, a second PCR ran roughly 7 to 11 cycles. Each CDR3 protein gets one entry after TCRdb re-called the 5' RACE reads with MiXCR. The sample lists about a million distinct CDR3 sequences; roughly half were seen once. The germline V gene encodes CDR1 SQVTM and CDR2 ANQGSEA. The V and J ends lost 4 bases and 5 bases, in that order; junction bases with no gene match: 13. The CDR3 covers 15 residues.

Sequencing used blood. V and J are TRBV29-1 and TRBJ2-5; 7 nucleotides match TRBD2. This TCR was sampled from a woman aged 55-69 years in good health. CDR3 residues: CSVVRAGRRRETQYF. The DNA of the CDR3 is TGCAGCGTTGTACGAGCGGGAAGGCGTAGGGAGACCCAGTACTTC.